This T cell receptor (beta chain) was captured by sequencing in a study of T cell changes during pregnancy in multiple sclerosis. Sequencing used immunoSEQ multiplex PCR; TCRdb keeps in-frame clones, though not all of them. The table lists roughly 80,000 clones, just over 90% of them singletons. Trimming at V came to 1 base and at J to 0 bases, leaving 5 bases not matched to a gene. Germline lookup yields CDR1 MNHEY and CDR2 SMNVEV (reference sequence). The CDR3 totals 16 residues. J is TRBJ1-2 and V is TRBV27; 7 bases map to TRBD1. The starting material was peripheral blood, obtained in the second trimester of pregnancy. The source of this sequence is a female donor with multiple sclerosis, enrolled in a pregnancy study. The CDR3 protein is CASSLYRGAANYGYTF. In nucleotides, the CDR3 is TGTGCCAGCAGTTTATACAGGGGCGCGGCTAACTATGGCTACACCTTC.